This T cell receptor (beta chain) comes out of a study of T cell repertoires in cytomegalovirus infection. The wider study: Selected CMV epitopes included recently identified HLA-C-restricted ones as well as well-studied HLA-B-restricted ones. Signatures in public TCR beta sequences pointed to both CMV infection and matching HLA type.

V was cut by 2 bases and J by 5 bases, with 10 bases left in between. The germline V gene has CDR1 MNHNY and CDR2 SVGAGI (reference sequence). This CDR3 is 14 amino acids long. Via MiXCR, TCRdb re-called the reads, giving one row per CDR3 protein. Counted here are roughly 700,000 distinct CDR3 sequences, around 32% occurring once; the ten biggest clones make up around a sixth. Study results and caveats: Accumulated public TCR beta family frequency recognized individuals carrying CMV together with the relevant HLA. HLA-C-restricted TCR beta clonotypes specific for CMV led the ex vivo response.

This clonotype was found a few times. What it binds is unknown. The chain has TRBV6-6 and TRBJ2-1; D gene unclear. This TCR came from a human donor in good health (CMV status not recorded). Some clones in this sample may be carry-over from other donors' samples. The sample was cultured PBMCs, taken from culture after CMV antigen stimulation. CDR3 nucleotide sequence: TGTGCCAGCAGTTACCCTGGACGGAACAATGAGCAGTTCTTC. This sequence encodes CASSYPGRNNEQFF.